The clone carrying this TCR beta chain was counted only a few times. Its antigen remains unidentified. One entry per CDR3 protein, called by TCRdb with MiXCR from the RT-PCR reads. The sample shows some 500,000 distinct CDR3 sequences, 16% of them seen only once. The data were obtained in a study of response to subunit inactivated influenza vaccine. Points from the study as a whole: It was the authors' suggestion that each seasonal influenza vaccination recruits few new T cells.

CDR1 and CDR2 from the germline V gene are LGHNA and YSLEER. There are 17 residues in the CDR3. V lost 0 bases and J 1 base, leaving 12 bases between the germline ends. The source material was CD4+ T cells sorted from PBMCs, sampled about 23 months after vaccination. The chain links TRBV4-3 to TRBJ2-2; D is possibly TRBD1 or TRBD2 (6 bases each). The receptor was derived from a man between 45 and 75 years old who received an inactivated influenza vaccine. The CDR3 loop is CASSQDTEGGNTGELFF. CDR3 bases: TGCGCCAGCAGCCAAGATACGGAGGGGGGGAACACCGGGGAGCTGTTTTTT.